This TCR beta chain was profiled in a study of blood T cell repertoires in COVID-19. Study summary: From T cells, B-cell-depleted T cells, or PBMCs came the material, which was cDNA or gDNA.

Here immunoSEQ multiplex PCR was the method, and the copy in TCRdb shows in-frame clones only, minus some. The repertoire holds approximately 250,000 clones, with about nine tenths as singletons. Per germline, CDR1 SGHNT and CDR2 YYREEE (reference sequence). This CDR3 is built from 14 residues. V was clipped by 2 bases and J by 7 bases, with 13 bases between them. V gene TRBV5-4 combines with J gene TRBJ1-5, with D possibly matching TRBD1 (5 bases). Sample: PBMCs or T cells enriched from blood (not recorded which). The receptor was derived from a woman aged 40 to 49 with acute COVID-19. Here the CDR3 reads CASSFGGVHQPQHF. The CDR3 nucleotides are TGTGCCAGCAGCTTTGGAGGGGTGCACCAGCCCCAGCATTTT.